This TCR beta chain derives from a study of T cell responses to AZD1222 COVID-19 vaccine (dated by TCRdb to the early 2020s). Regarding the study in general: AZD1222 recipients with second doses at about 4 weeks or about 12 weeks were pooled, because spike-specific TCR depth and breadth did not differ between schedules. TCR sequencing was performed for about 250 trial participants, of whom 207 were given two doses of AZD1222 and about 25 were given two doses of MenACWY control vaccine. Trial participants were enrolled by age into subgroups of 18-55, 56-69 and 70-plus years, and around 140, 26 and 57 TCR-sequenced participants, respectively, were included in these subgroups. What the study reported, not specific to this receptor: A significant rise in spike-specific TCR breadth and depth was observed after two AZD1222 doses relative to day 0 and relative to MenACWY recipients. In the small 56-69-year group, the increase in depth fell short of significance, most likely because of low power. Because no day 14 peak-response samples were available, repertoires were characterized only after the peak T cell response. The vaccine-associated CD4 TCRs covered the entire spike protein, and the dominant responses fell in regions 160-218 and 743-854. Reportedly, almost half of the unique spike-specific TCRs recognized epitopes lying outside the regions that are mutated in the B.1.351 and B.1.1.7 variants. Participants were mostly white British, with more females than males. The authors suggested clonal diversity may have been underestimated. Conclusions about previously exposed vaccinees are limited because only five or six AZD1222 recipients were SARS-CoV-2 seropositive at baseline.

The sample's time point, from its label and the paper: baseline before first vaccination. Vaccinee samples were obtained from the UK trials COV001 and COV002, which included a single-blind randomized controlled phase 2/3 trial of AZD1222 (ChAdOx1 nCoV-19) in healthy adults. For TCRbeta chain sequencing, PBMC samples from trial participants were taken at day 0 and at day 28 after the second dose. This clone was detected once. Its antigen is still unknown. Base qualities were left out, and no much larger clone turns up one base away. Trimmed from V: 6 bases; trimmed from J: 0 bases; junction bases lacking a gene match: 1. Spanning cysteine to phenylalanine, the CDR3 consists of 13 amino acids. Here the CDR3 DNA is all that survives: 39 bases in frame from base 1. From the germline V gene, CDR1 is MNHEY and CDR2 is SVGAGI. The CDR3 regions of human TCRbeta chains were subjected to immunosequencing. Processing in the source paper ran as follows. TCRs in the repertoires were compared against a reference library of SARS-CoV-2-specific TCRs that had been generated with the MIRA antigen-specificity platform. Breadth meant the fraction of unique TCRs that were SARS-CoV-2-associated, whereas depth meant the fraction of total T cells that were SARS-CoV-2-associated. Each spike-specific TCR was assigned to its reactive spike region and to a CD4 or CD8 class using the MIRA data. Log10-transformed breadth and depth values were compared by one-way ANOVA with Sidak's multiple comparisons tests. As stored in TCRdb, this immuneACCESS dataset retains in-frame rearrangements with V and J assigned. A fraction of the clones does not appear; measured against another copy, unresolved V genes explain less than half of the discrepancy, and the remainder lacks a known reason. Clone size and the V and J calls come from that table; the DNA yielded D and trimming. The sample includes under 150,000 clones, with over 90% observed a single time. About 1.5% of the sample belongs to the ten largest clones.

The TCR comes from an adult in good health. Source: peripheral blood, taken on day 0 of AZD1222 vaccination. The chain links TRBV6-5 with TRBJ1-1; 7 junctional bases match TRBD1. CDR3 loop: CASRGQMNTEAFF. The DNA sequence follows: TGTGCCAGCAGGGGACAGATGAACACTGAAGCTTTCTTT.